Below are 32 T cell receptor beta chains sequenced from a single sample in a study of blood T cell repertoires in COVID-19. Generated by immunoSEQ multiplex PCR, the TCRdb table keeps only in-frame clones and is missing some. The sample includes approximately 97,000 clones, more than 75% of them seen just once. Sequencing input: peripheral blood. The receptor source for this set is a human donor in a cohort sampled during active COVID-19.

CDR3 sequence: CASKQNFQETQYF. The DNA for the CDR3 is TGTGCCAGTAAACAGAACTTTCAAGAGACCCAGTACTTC. V is TRBV19 and J is TRBJ2-5; D not certain. Per germline, CDR1 LNHDA and CDR2 SQIVND (reference sequence). Trimming left V 7 bases short and J 2 bases short, with 11 bases between. The CDR3 runs 13 residues.

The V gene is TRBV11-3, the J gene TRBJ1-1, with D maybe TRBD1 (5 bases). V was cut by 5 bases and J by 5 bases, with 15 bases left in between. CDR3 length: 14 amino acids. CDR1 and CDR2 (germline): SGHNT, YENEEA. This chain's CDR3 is CASSQSPGRTEAFF. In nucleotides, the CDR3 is TGTGCCAGCAGCCAGAGCCCAGGGAGGACTGAAGCTTTCTTT.

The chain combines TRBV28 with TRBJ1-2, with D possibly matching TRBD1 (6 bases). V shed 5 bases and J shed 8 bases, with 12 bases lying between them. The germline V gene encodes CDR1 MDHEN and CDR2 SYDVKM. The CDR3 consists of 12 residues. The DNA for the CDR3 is TGTGCCAGCAGTCAACAGGGCGCGGGCTACACCTTC. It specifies CASSQQGAGYTF.

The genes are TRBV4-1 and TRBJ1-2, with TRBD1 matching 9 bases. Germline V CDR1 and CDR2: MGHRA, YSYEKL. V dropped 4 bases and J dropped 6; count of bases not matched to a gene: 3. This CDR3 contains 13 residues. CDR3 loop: CASSLDRGDGYTF. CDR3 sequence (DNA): TGCGCCAGCAGCCTCGACAGGGGGGATGGCTACACCTTC.

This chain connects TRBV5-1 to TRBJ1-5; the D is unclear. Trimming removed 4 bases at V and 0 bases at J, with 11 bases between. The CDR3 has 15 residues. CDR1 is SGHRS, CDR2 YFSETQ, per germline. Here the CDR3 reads CASSIRGDSNQPQHF. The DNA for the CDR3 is TGCGCCAGCAGCATTCGAGGAGATAGCAATCAGCCCCAGCATTTT.

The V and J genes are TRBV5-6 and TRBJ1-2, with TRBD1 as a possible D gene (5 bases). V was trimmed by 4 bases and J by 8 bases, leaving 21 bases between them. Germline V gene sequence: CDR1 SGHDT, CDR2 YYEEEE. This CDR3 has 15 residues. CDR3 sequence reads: CASSPGEKGRQGYTF. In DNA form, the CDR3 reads TGTGCCAGCAGCCCGGGCGAAAAGGGGCGTCAAGGCTACACCTTC. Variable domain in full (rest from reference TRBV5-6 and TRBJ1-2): DAGVTQSPTHLIKTRGQQVTLRCSPKSGHDTVSWYQQALGQGPQFIFQYYEEEERQRGNFPDRFSGHQFPNYSSELNVNALLLGDSALYLCASSPGEKGRQGYTFGSGTRLTVV.

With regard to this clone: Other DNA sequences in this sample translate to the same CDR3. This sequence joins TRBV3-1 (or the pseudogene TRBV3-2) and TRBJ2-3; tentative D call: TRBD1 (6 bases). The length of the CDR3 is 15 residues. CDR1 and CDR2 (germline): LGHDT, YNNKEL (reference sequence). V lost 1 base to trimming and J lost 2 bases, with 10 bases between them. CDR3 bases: TGTGCCAGCAGCCAAGGAGGGGGACCCACAGATACGCAGTATTTT. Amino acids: CASSQGGGPTDTQYF.

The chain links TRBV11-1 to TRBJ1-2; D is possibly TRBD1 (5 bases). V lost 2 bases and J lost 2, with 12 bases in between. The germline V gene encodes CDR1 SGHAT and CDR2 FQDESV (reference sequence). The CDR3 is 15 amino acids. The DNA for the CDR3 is TGTGCCAGCAGCTTATCGGCGGGGGAGAACTATGGCTACACCTTC. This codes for CASSLSAGENYGYTF.

CDR3 residues: CASSQFRGQTPNYGYTF. In DNA form, the CDR3 reads TGTGCCAGCAGCCAATTCAGGGGACAGACACCTAACTATGGCTACACCTTC. J is TRBJ1-2 and V is TRBV16; TRBD1 aligns across 7 bases. Trimming removed 1 base from V and 0 bases from J; junction bases left unmatched: 8. CDR1 KGHSY and CDR2 FQNENV come from the germline V gene. CDR3 length: 17 amino acids.

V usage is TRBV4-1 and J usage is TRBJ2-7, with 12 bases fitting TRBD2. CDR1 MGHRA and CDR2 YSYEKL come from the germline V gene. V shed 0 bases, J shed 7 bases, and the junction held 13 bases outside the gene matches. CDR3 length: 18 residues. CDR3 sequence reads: CASSQDLVLAGGGREQYF. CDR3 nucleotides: TGCGCCAGCAGCCAAGATTTGGTACTAGCGGGAGGAGGAAGGGAGCAGTACTTC.

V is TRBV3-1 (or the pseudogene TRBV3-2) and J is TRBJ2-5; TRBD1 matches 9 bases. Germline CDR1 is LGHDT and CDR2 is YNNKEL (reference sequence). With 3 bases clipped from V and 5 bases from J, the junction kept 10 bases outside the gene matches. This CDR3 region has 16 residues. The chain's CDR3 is CASSQGLGQGRETQYF. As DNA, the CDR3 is TGTGCCAGCAGCCAGGGTCTTGGACAGGGGAGGGAGACCCAGTACTTC.

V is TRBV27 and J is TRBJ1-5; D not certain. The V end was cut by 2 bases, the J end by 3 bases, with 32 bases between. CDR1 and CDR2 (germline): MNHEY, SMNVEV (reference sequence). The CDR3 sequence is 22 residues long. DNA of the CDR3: TGTGCCAGCAGTTTAAATCCGCTACGACGGGATCGCCTGGGGAGGGTCAATCAGCCCCAGCATTTT. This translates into CASSLNPLRRDRLGRVNQPQHF.

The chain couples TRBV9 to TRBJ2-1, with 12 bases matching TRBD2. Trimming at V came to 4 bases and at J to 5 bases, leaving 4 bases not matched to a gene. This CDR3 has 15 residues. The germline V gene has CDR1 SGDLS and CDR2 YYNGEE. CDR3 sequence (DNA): TGTGCCAGCAGCTGGACTAGCGGGGCAAACAATGAGCAGTTCTTC. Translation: CASSWTSGANNEQFF. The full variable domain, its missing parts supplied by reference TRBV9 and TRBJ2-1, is DSGVTQTPKHLITATGQRVTLRCSPRSGDLSVYWYQQSLDQGLQFLIQYYNGEERAKGNILERFSAQQFPDLHSELNLSSLELGDSALYFCASSWTSGANNEQFFGPGTRLTVL.

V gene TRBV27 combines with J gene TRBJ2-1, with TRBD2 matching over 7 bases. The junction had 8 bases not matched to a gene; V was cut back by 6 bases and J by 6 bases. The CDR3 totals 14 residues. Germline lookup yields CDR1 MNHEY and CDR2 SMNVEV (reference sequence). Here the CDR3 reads CASSDPGGSNEQFF. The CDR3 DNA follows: TGTGCCAGCAGCGACCCGGGAGGTTCCAATGAGCAGTTCTTC.

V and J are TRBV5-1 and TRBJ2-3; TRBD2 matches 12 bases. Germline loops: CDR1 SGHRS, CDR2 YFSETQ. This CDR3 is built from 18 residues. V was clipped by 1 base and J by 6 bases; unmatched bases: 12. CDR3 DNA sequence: TGCGCCAGCAGCTTGTTAGGGTCTAGCGGGAGGGCCCCGGATACGCAGTATTTT. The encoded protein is CASSLLGSSGRAPDTQYF.

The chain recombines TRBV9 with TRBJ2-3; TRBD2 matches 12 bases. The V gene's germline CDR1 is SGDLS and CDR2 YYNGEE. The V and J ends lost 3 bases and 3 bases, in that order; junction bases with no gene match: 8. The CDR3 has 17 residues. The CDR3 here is CASSATRTSGKTDTQYF. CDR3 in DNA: TGTGCCAGCAGCGCTACGAGGACTAGCGGGAAGACAGATACGCAGTATTTT.

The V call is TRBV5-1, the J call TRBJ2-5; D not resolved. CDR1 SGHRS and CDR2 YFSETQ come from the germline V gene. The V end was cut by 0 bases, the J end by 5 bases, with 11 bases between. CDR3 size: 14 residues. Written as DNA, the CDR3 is TGCGCCAGCAGCTTGGCCAGATGGCAGGAGACCCAGTACTTC. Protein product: CASSLARWQETQYF.

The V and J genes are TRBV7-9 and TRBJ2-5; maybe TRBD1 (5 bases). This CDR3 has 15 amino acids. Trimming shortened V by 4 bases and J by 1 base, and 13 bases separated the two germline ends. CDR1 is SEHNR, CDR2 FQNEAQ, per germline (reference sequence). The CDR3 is CASSSNRQLQETQYF. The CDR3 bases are TGTGCCAGCAGCTCGAATCGACAGCTCCAAGAGACCCAGTACTTC.

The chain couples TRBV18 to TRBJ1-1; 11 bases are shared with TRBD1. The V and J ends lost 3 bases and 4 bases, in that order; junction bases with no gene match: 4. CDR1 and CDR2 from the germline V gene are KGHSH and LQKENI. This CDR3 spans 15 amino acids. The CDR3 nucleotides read TGTGCCAGCTCACCCCGGGACAGGGGGTCCACTGAAGCTTTCTTT. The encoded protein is CASSPRDRGSTEAFF.

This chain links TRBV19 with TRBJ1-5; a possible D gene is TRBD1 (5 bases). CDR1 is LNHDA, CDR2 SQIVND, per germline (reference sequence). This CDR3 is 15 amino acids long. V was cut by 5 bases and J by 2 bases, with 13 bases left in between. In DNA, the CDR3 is TGTGCCAGTAGTCCGGTGGGGGGGGGCAATCAGCCCCAGCATTTT. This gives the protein CASSPVGGGNQPQHF. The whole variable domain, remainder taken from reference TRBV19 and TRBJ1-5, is DGGITQSPKYLFRKEGQNVTLSCEQNLNHDAMYWYRQDPGQGLRLIYYSQIVNDFQKGDIAEGYSVSREKKESFPLTVTSAQKNPTAFYLCASSPVGGGNQPQHFGDGTRLSIL.

This CDR3 reads CAISEGTTGYSSYEQYF. CDR3 sequence (DNA): TGTGCCATCAGTGAAGGAACGACAGGGTACAGCTCCTACGAGCAGTACTTC. The chain recombines TRBV10-3 with TRBJ2-7, with 7 positions matching TRBD1. The CDR3 has 17 residues. Germline V CDR1 and CDR2: ENHRY, SYGVKD. The V gene end was trimmed by 3 bases and the J gene end by 0 bases; junction bases not matched to a gene: 11.

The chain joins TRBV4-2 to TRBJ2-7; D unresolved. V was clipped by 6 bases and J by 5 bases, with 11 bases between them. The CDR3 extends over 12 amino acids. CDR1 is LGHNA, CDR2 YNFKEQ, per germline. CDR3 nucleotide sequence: TGTGCCAGCAGTCGAGATGATGACGAGCAGTACTTC. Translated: CASSRDDDEQYF.

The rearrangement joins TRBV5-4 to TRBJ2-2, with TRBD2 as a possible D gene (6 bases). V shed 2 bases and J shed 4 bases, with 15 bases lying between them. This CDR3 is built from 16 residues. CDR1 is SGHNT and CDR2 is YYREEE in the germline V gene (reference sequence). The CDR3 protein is CASSFSRGLPTGELFF. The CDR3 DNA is TGTGCCAGCAGCTTTAGTAGGGGACTCCCCACCGGGGAGCTGTTTTTT.

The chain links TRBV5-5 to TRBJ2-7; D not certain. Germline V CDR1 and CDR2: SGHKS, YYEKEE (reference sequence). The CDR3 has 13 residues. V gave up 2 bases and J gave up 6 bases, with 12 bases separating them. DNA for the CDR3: TGTGCCAGCAGCTTCTTCGAATACAGCGAGCAGTACTTC. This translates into CASSFFEYSEQYF. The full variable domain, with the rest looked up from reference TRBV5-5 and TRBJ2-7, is DAGVTQSPTHLIKTRGQQVTLRCSPISGHKSVSWYQQVLGQGPQFIFQYYEKEERGRGNFPDRFSARQFPNYSSELNVNALLLGDSALYLCASSFFEYSEQYFGPGTRLTVT.

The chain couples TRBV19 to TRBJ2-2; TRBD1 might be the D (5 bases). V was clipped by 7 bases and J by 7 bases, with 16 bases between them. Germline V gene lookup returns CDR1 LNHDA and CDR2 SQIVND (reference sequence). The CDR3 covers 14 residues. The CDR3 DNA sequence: TGTGCCAGTAAAGGTCAGGGCGGTAACGGGGAGCTGTTTTTT. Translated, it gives CASKGQGGNGELFF.

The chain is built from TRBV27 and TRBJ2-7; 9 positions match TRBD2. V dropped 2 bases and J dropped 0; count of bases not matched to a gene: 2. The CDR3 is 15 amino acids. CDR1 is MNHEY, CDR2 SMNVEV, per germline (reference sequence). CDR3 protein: CASSLLAGISYEQYF. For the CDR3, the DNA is TGTGCCAGCAGTTTACTAGCGGGGATCTCCTACGAGCAGTACTTC.

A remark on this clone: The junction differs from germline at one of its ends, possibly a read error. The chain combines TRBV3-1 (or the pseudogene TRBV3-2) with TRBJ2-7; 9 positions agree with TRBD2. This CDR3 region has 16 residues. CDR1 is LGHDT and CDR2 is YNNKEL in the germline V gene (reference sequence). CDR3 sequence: CASSQSNPGLAVRMAF. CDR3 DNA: TGTGCCAGCAGCCAGTCCAATCCGGGACTAGCTGTCCGGATGGCTTTC.

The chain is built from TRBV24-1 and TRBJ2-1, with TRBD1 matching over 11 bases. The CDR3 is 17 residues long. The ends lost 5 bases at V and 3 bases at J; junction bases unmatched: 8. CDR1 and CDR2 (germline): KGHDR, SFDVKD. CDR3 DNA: TGTGCCACCAGTGGTGCGCCGGGACAGGGGGTCTACAATGAGCAGTTCTTC. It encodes CATSGAPGQGVYNEQFF.

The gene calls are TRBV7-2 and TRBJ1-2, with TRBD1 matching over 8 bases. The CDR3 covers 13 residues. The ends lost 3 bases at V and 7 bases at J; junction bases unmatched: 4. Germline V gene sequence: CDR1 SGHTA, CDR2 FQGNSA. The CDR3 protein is CASSFSGGAGYTF. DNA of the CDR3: TGTGCCAGCAGCTTCTCAGGGGGCGCTGGCTACACCTTC.

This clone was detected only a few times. CDR3 nucleotide sequence: TGTGCCAGTAGTATAGATAAGACAGGTTACTATGGCTACACCTTC. Translated: CASSIDKTGYYGYTF. The chain has TRBV19 and TRBJ1-2; TRBD1 is a possible D gene (6 bases). From germline, CDR1 is LNHDA and CDR2 SQIVND (reference sequence). The CDR3 length is 15 residues. V was clipped by 0 bases and J by 3 bases, with 11 bases between them.

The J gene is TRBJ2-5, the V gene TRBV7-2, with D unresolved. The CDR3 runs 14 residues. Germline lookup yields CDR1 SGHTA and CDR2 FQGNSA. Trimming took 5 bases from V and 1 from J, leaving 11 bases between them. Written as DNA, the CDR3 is TGTGCCAGCAGCCCAGAGGTCAGCCAAGAGACCCAGTACTTC. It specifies CASSPEVSQETQYF. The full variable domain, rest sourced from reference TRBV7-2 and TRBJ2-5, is GAGVSQSPSNKVTEKGKDVELRCDPISGHTALYWYRQSLGQGLEFLIYFQGNSAPDKSGLPSDRFSAERTGGSVSTLTIQRTQQEDSAVYLCASSPEVSQETQYFGPGTRLLVL.

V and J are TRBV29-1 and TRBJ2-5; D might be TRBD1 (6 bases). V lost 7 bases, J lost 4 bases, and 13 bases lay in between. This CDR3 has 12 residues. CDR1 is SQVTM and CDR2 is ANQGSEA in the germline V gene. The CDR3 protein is CSAAQGRETQYF. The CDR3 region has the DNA TGCAGCGCTGCGCAGGGGAGAGAGACCCAGTACTTC.